The rows below give T cell receptor beta chains drawn from one sample of a study of blood T cell repertoires in COVID-19. Method: immunoSEQ multiplex PCR; TCRdb's copy keeps in-frame clones and lacks some. The sample contains about 15,000 clones, about 80% of which appear only once. Material: peripheral blood. These receptors came from a man between 65 and 80 years old with active or convalescent COVID-19. The CDR3 runs from the conserved cysteine through the conserved F or W. A D gene is named only where the DNA matches it firmly. The size of a clone is reported for some rows only, either as once, few or many, or as a class for expanded clones.

TRBJ1-2	TRBD1	NA	TRBV27	CASSRDRGHYGYTF	TGTGCCAGCAGTAGGGACAGGGGGCATTATGGCTACACCTTC
TRBJ1-2	TRBD1	few	TRBV5-1	CASSSSTWAGGDYGYTF	TGCGCCAGCAGCTCCTCGACCTGGGCAGGGGGTGACTATGGCTACACCTTC
TRBJ2-3	TRBD1	NA	TRBV11-2	CASSLGKGAIHF	TGTGCCAGCAGCTTAGGAAAGGGGGCGATACATTTT
TRBJ2-1	NA	NA	TRBV7-9	CASRRGKGVSYNEQFF	TGTGCCAGCAGACGTGGTAAGGGAGTATCCTACAATGAGCAGTTCTTC
TRBJ1-2	TRBD1	NA	TRBV6-5	CASSYQDRGAYGYTF	TGTGCCAGCAGTTACCAGGACAGGGGGGCGTATGGCTACACCTTC
TRBJ2-5	TRBD1	NA	TRBV9	CASSRGQKETQYF	TGTGCCAGCAGCCGGGGACAGAAAGAGACCCAGTACTTC
TRBJ1-6	TRBD1	few	TRBV7-9	CASSSGTGLRPLHF	TGTGCCAGCAGCTCTGGGACAGGCCTTCGACCCCTCCACTTT
TRBJ2-1	TRBD1	once	TRBV11-2	CASSFNRGTYNEQFF	TGTGCCAGCAGCTTCAACAGGGGGACCTACAATGAGCAGTTCTTC
TRBJ1-1	NA	NA	TRBV19	CASRWGPGAFF	TGTGCCAGTAGATGGGGCCCCGGAGCTTTCTTT
TRBJ2-5	TRBD2	NA	TRBV5-4	CASSPGTTQETQYF	TGTGCCAGCAGCCCCGGGACTACCCAAGAGACCCAGTACTTC
TRBJ1-5	TRBD1	NA	TRBV28	CASSTGGAQPQHF	TGTGCCAGCAGCACAGGGGGGGCTCAGCCCCAGCATTTT
TRBJ2-4	NA	NA	TRBV3-1/TRBV3-2	CASSHGGIAKNIQYF	TGTGCCAGCAGCCATGGGGGGATAGCCAAAAACATTCAGTACTTC
TRBJ2-5	TRBD1	NA	TRBV2	CASQGAGETQYF	TGTGCCAGCCAGGGGGCTGGAGAGACCCAGTACTTC
TRBJ2-1	NA	NA	TRBV11-2	CASSLGGAGEQFF	TGTGCCAGCAGCCTGGGAGGTGCGGGTGAGCAGTTCTTC
TRBJ2-2	NA	NA	TRBV7-9	CASSSLASGELFF	TGTGCCAGCAGCTCCCTAGCGTCCGGGGAGCTGTTTTTT
TRBJ1-1	NA	NA	TRBV2	CASRVTGGTEAFF	TGTGCCAGTCGGGTGACGGGAGGGACTGAAGCTTTCTTT
TRBJ2-3	TRBD2	NA	TRBV30	CAWRGGSKDADTQYF	TGTGCCTGGAGGGGGGGGTCGAAGGATGCAGATACGCAGTATTTT
TRBJ2-7	NA	NA	TRBV7-2	CASRSRTVSYEQYF	TGTGCCAGCAGGTCGAGGACAGTTTCCTACGAGCAGTACTTC
TRBJ2-7	NA	medium-sized	TRBV3-1/TRBV3-2	CASSQDPRGTFEQYF	TGTGCCAGCAGCCAAGATCCCAGGGGGACTTTCGAGCAGTACTTC
TRBJ1-2	TRBD1	NA	TRBV6-5	CASSPDGTGGYGYTF	TGTGCCAGCAGCCCCGATGGGACAGGGGGCTATGGCTACACCTTC
TRBJ2-2	NA	NA	TRBV4-2	CASSQDPDTGELFF	TGTGCCAGCAGCCAAGATCCCGACACCGGGGAGCTGTTTTTT
TRBJ2-3	TRBD2	NA	TRBV6-5	CASRLAGDTDTQYF	TGTGCCAGCAGGTTAGCGGGGGACACAGATACGCAGTATTTT
TRBJ2-3	NA	NA	TRBV9	CASSVEAYSDTQYF	TGTGCCAGCAGCGTAGAAGCCTACTCAGATACGCAGTATTTT
TRBJ2-1	NA	NA	TRBV12-5	CASGREVEQFF	TGTGCTAGTGGCCGAGAGGTCGAGCAGTTCTTC
TRBJ1-2	TRBD1	NA	TRBV4-2	CASSQPQGTGSTYGYTF	TGTGCCAGCAGCCAGCCGCAAGGGACAGGGTCAACCTATGGCTACACCTTC
TRBJ2-1	NA	NA	TRBV6-5	CAITAYNEQFF	TGTGCCATCACAGCCTACAATGAGCAGTTCTTC
TRBJ1-1	NA	NA	TRBV6-8	CACFPGTGWGGNTEAFF	TGTGCCTGCTTTCCGGGGACTGGGTGGGGGGGGAACACTGAAGCTTTCTTT
TRBJ1-3	NA	few	TRBV4-2	CASSQEGQSSGNTIYF	TGTGCCAGCAGCCAAGAGGGCCAGAGCTCTGGAAACACCATATATTTT
TRBJ2-3	TRBD1	NA	TRBV4-1	CASSQATDRGSADTQYF	TGCGCCAGCAGCCAAGCTACCGACAGGGGGAGTGCAGATACGCAGTATTTT
TRBJ2-4	NA	once	TRBV4-3	CASSQDAGFGIQYF	TGCGCCAGCAGCCAAGATGCGGGGTTCGGCATTCAGTACTTC
TRBJ1-2	TRBD1	few	TRBV6-1	CASSEASGQARGYTF	TGTGCCAGCAGTGAAGCCTCGGGACAGGCTAGAGGCTACACCTTC
TRBJ2-1	TRBD2	NA	TRBV5-5	CASGIGGLAGTYNEQFF	TGTGCCAGCGGCATAGGAGGACTAGCGGGAACCTACAATGAGCAGTTCTTC
TRBJ2-5	TRBD2	few	TRBV4-2	CASSQGTSGQETQYF	TGTGCCAGCAGCCAAGGGACTAGCGGGCAAGAGACCCAGTACTTC
TRBJ2-7	TRBD1	NA	TRBV6-5	CASSFRDRVNEQYF	TGTGCCAGCAGTTTCCGGGACAGGGTCAACGAGCAGTACTTC
TRBJ2-1	TRBD1	NA	TRBV5-8	CASSRDRNHHEQFF	TGTGCCAGCAGCCGGGACAGGAACCACCATGAGCAGTTCTTC
TRBJ1-2	TRBD1	many	TRBV6-5	CASRDRAYGYTF	TGTGCCAGCAGGGACAGGGCTTATGGCTACACCTTC
TRBJ2-7	NA	NA	TRBV14	CASSLGYEQYF	TGTGCCAGCAGCCTCGGCTACGAGCAGTACTTC
TRBJ2-7	NA	NA	TRBV27	CASSLSKGHELGEQYF	TGTGCCAGCAGTTTATCGAAGGGACACGAGTTAGGCGAGCAGTACTTC
TRBJ2-5	TRBD2	NA	TRBV28	CASSFGLAGTETQYF	TGTGCCAGCAGTTTCGGCCTAGCGGGAACAGAGACCCAGTACTTC
TRBJ1-1	NA	NA	TRBV27	CASSLYPTPGPGGTEAFF	TGTGCCAGCAGTTTATATCCCACTCCAGGGCCGGGGGGCACTGAAGCTTTCTTT
TRBJ1-3	NA	NA	TRBV3-1/TRBV3-2	CASSQQGNTIYF	TGTGCCAGCAGCCAACAGGGGAACACCATATATTTT
TRBJ2-7	NA	NA	TRBV4-2	CASSQDGPDYEQYF	TGTGCCAGCAGCCAAGATGGGCCAGACTACGAGCAGTACTTC
TRBJ2-1	NA	NA	TRBV3-1/TRBV3-2	CASSQDSRPNRQRFSYNEQFF	TGTGCCAGCAGCCAAGACTCCCGACCCAACCGACAGAGATTCTCCTACAATGAGCAGTTCTTC
TRBJ1-5	NA	NA	TRBV4-2	CASSHQGGDQPQHF	TGTGCCAGCAGCCACCAAGGAGGAGATCAGCCCCAGCATTTT
TRBJ2-3	NA	NA	TRBV5-1	CASSLSGGSTDTQYF	TGCGCCAGCAGCTTGTCCGGTGGTAGCACAGATACGCAGTATTTT
TRBJ2-3	NA	NA	TRBV9	CASSVQGGGAQYF	TGTGCCAGCAGCGTGCAAGGAGGCGGGGCGCAGTATTTT
TRBJ2-5	TRBD1	few	TRBV14	CASSQDEPDRSQETQYF	TGTGCCAGCAGCCAAGATGAGCCGGACAGGAGCCAAGAGACCCAGTACTTC
TRBJ1-6	TRBD1	NA	TRBV3-1/TRBV3-2	CASSRDRGRDNSPLHF	TGTGCCAGCAGCCGGGACAGGGGGCGCGATAATTCACCCCTCCACTTT
TRBJ2-7	NA	NA	TRBV5-1	CASSLATTGYEQYF	TGCGCCAGCAGCCTGGCGACTACGGGCTACGAGCAGTACTTC
TRBJ2-7	TRBD1	NA	TRBV15	CATSRSLTGAHEQYF	TGTGCCACCAGCAGATCCTTGACAGGGGCCCACGAGCAGTACTTC
TRBJ1-1	TRBD1	NA	TRBV19	CASRPQGAEAFF	TGTGCCAGTAGGCCACAGGGGGCTGAAGCTTTCTTT
TRBJ2-7	NA	NA	TRBV7-8	CASSLVRERQYF	TGTGCCAGCAGCTTAGTCAGGGAAAGGCAGTACTTC
TRBJ2-4	TRBD1	NA	TRBV24-1	CATSDSLDRDGKNIQYF	TGTGCCACCAGTGATTCATTGGACAGGGACGGCAAAAACATTCAGTACTTC
TRBJ2-1	TRBD2	NA	TRBV28	CASSPVAGGENEQFF	TGTGCCAGCAGTCCTGTAGCGGGAGGGGAGAATGAGCAGTTCTTC
TRBJ1-2	NA	NA	TRBV28	CASSLDLHGYGYTF	TGTGCCAGCAGTTTAGACTTACATGGGTATGGCTACACCTTC
TRBJ2-2	NA	NA	TRBV5-6	CASSAGLPRDTGELFF	TGTGCCAGCAGCGCCGGACTTCCTAGGGACACCGGGGAGCTGTTTTTT
TRBJ1-1	NA	NA	TRBV6-6	CATRKATVNTEAFF	TGTGCCACCCGAAAAGCAACTGTGAACACTGAAGCTTTCTTT
TRBJ2-3	TRBD2	NA	TRBV3-1/TRBV3-2	CASSLAGASTDTQYF	TGTGCCAGCAGCCTAGCGGGGGCTTCCACAGATACGCAGTATTTT
TRBJ2-1	TRBD2	NA	TRBV4-3	CASSQRGGVYNEQFF	TGCGCCAGCAGCCAAAGGGGAGGGGTCTACAATGAGCAGTTCTTC